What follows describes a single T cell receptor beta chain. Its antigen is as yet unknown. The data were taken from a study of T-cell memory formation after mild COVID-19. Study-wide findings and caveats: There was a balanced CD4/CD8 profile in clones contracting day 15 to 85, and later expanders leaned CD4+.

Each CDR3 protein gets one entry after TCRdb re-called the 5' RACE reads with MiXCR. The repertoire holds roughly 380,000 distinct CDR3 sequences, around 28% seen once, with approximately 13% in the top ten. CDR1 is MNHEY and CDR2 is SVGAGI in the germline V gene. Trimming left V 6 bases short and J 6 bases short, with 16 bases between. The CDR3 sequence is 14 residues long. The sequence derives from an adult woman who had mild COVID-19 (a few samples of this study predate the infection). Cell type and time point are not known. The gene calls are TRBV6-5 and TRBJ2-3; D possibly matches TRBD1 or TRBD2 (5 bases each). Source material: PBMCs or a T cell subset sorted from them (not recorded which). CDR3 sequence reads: CASSPRGGWDTQYF. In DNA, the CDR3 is TGTGCCAGCAGCCCTCGGGGCGGCTGGGATACGCAGTATTTT.